This TCR beta chain was sequenced for a study of blood T cell repertoires in COVID-19. Study details: Samples taken during acute and convalescent COVID-19 were collected in the United States, Italy and Spain.

Per the authors' pipeline: Quantification of nucleated cells was approximated via reference gene primer amplification. Assay used: immunoSEQ multiplex PCR; TCRdb lists only in-frame clones, some missing. The V and J calls and clone size were taken over from that table, and D and trimming were inferred from the DNA. The sample has approximately 310,000 clones, 89% seen once. Participants were aged about 18 to 90 years, lived in roughly 25 US areas, and enrolled virtually. Participant reports of clinical history set cohort assignment. Germline V gene lookup returns CDR1 KGHDR and CDR2 SFDVKD. This CDR3 is built from 15 residues. V shed 1 base and J 1 base; nucleotides not matched to a gene: 1.

The sequence was obtained from a man in his sixties who had recovered from COVID-19. The chain uses TRBV24-1 and TRBJ2-3; 7 bases align to TRBD2. Specimen: PBMCs or T cells enriched from blood (not recorded which). The CDR3 is CATSDFTSGTDTQYF. The CDR3 nucleotides read TGTGCCACCAGTGATTTTACTAGCGGCACAGATACGCAGTATTTT.